This T cell receptor (beta chain) was sequenced in a study of cytomegalovirus exposure and HLA in healthy donors. Libraries were prepared by immunoSEQ multiplex PCR; TCRdb keeps only in-frame clonotypes and omits some of them. The table has 55,000 to 80,000 clones, about 94% seen once. Comment on this clone: The target antigen is unknown.

General study findings and limits: The classifier was said to identify cytomegalovirus status with high specificity and sensitivity. Specific recognition of CMV antigens was confirmed in vitro for three chains (all CMV-associated). Most observed TCR sequences were rare, whereas some public TCRs were detected in many donors. Overall, roughly 170 TCR beta chains were annotated as cytomegalovirus-associated.

CDR1 and CDR2 (germline): MNHEY, SMNVEV (reference sequence). V dropped 8 bases and J dropped 2; count of bases not matched to a gene: 6. The CDR3 runs 14 residues. The chain is built from TRBV27 and TRBJ2-3; 8 nucleotides line up with TRBD2. The material sequenced was PBMCs. The sequence derives from a man younger than 35 in good health and CMV-seropositive. The CDR3 DNA reads as TGTGCCAGCCGTTATAGCGGGAACACAGATACGCAGTATTTT. Translating gives CASRYSGNTDTQYF.